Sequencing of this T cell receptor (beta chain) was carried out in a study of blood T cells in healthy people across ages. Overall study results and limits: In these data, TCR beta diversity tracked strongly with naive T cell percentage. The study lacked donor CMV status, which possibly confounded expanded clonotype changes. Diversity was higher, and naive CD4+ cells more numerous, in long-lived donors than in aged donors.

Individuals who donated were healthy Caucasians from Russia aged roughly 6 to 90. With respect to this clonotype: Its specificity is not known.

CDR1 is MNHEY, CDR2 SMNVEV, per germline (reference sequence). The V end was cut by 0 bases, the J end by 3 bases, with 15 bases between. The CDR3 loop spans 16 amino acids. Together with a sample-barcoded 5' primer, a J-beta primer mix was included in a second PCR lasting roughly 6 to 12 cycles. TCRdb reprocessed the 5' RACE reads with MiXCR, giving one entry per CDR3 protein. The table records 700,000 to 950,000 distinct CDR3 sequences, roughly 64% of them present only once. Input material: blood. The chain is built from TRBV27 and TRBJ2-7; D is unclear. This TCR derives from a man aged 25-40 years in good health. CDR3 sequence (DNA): TGTGCCAGCAGTTTATCCCAGACGGGTGTTGGCTACGAGCAGTACTTC. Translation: CASSLSQTGVGYEQYF.